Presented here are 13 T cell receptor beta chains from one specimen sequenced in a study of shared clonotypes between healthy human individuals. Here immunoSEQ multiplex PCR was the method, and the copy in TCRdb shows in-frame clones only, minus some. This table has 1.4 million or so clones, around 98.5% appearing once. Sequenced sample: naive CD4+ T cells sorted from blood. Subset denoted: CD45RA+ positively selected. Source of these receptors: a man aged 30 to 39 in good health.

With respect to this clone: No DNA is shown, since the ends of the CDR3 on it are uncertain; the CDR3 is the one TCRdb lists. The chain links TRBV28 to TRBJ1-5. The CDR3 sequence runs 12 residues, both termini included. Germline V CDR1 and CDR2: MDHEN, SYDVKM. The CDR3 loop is CASTRSVSPSIF.

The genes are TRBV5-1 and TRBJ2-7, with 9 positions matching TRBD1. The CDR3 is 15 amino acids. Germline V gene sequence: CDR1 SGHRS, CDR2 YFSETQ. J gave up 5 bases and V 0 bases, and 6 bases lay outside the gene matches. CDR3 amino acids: CASSLEGQGSHEQYF. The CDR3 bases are TGCGCCAGCAGCTTGGAGGGACAGGGATCCCACGAGCAGTACTTC.

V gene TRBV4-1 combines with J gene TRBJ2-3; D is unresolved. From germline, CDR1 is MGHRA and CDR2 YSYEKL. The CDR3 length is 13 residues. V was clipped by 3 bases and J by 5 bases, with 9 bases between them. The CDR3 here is CASSQEYVDTQYF. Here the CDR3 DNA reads TGCGCCAGCAGCCAGGAGTATGTAGATACGCAGTATTTT.

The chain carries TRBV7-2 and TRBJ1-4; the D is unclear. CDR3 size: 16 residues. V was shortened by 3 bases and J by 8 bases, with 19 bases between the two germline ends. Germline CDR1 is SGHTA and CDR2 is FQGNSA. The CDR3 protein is CASSFSPGQTGEKLFF. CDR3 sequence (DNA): TGTGCCAGCAGCTTTAGCCCAGGCCAGACGGGAGAAAAACTGTTTTTT.

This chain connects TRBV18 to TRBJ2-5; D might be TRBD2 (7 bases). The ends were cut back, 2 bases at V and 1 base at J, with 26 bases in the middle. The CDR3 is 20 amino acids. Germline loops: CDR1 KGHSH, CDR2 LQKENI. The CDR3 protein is CASSPWPSGQRVLSQETQYF. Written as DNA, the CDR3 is TGTGCCAGCTCACCATGGCCTAGCGGACAGAGGGTTCTGTCCCAAGAGACCCAGTACTTC.

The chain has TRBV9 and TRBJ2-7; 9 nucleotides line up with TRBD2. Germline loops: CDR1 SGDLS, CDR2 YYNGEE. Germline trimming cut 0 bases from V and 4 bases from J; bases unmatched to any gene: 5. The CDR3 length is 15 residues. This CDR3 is CASSVASGNGYEQYF. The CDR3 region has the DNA TGTGCCAGCAGCGTAGCTAGCGGGAATGGGTACGAGCAGTACTTC. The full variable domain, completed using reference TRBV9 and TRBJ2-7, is DSGVTQTPKHLITATGQRVTLRCSPRSGDLSVYWYQQSLDQGLQFLIQYYNGEERAKGNILERFSAQQFPDLHSELNLSSLELGDSALYFCASSVASGNGYEQYFGPGTRLTVT.

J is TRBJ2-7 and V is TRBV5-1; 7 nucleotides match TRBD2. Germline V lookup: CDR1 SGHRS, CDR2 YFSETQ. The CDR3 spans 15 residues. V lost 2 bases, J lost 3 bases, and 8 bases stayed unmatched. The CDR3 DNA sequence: TGCGCCAGCAGCTTTTCTAGCGGCCTCGACTACGAGCAGTACTTC. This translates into CASSFSSGLDYEQYF.

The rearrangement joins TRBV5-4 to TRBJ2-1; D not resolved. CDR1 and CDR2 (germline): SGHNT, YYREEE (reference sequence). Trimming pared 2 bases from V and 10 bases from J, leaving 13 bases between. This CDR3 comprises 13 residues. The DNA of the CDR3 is TGTGCCAGCAGCTTAGTCCTGTCGCGGGAGCAGTTCTTC. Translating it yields CASSLVLSREQFF.

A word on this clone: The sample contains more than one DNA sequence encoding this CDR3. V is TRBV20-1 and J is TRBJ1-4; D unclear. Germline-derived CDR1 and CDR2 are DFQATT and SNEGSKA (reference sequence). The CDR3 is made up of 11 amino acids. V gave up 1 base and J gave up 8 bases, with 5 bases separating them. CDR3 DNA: TGCAGTGCTAGAGGAGGAGAAAAACTGTTTTTT. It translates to CSARGGEKLFF.

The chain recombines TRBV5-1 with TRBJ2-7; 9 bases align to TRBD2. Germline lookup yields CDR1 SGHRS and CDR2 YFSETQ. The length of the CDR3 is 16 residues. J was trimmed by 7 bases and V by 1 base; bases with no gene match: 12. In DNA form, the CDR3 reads TGCGCCAGCAGCTTGCTTGCGGGAGGGCCGTCTCGGGAGCAGTACTTC. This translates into CASSLLAGGPSREQYF.

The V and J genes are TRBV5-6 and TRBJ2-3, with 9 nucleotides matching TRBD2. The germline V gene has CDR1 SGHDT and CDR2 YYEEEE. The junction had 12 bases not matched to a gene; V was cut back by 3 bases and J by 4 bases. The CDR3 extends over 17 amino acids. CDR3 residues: CASSSTTSGWGADTQYF. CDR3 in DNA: TGTGCCAGCAGCTCGACCACTAGCGGGTGGGGTGCAGATACGCAGTATTTT.

The CDR3 protein is CASSYTRAAGNTIYF. The CDR3 DNA follows: TGTGCCAGCAGTTACACCCGGGCTGCTGGAAACACCATATATTTT. The rearrangement uses TRBV6-5 and TRBJ1-3; D not certain. V shed 2 bases and J shed 2 bases, with 10 bases lying between them. The CDR3 covers 15 residues. CDR1 and CDR2 from the germline V gene are MNHEY and SVGAGI.

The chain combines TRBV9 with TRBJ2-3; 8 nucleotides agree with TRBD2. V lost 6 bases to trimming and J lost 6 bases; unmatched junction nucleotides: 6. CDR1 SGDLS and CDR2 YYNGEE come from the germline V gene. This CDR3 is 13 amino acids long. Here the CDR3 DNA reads TGTGCCAGCAACGGGAGGGCACCGGATACGCAGTATTTT. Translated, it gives CASNGRAPDTQYF.